The clone carrying this TCR beta chain was detected a few times. The antigen is undetermined. Full-length variable regions came from constant-region reverse primers plus semi-nested Nested Universal Primer A PCR. TCRdb re-derived calls from the 5' RACE reads in MiXCR, one entry per CDR3 protein. There are 45,000 to 60,000 distinct CDR3 sequences in the sample; about 24% occur only once, and 3.2% lies in the top ten. Findings of the study overall: The larger-cohort validation was restricted to a single TCR beta V-J rearrangement rather than whole repertoires. Tumor memory CD4+ T cell TCR gene usage clustered with blood and lymph node memory CD4+ cells and lymph node naive CD4+ cells.

This TCR was recovered from a female donor with breast cancer. What was sequenced was tumor-infiltrating naive CD4+ T cells sorted from the breast tumor. The subset is: naive CD4+ T cells, CD4+CD45RA+CD25-.

The CDR3 region is CATSASGQGGQPQHF. As DNA, the CDR3 is TGTGCCACCAGTGCCTCCGGACAGGGCGGTCAGCCCCAGCATTTT. This rearrangement joins TRBV24-1 to TRBJ1-5; 8 nucleotides match TRBD1. Germline lookup yields CDR1 KGHDR and CDR2 SFDVKD. J lost 6 bases, V lost 5 bases, and 8 bases had no gene match. CDR3 length: 15 residues.